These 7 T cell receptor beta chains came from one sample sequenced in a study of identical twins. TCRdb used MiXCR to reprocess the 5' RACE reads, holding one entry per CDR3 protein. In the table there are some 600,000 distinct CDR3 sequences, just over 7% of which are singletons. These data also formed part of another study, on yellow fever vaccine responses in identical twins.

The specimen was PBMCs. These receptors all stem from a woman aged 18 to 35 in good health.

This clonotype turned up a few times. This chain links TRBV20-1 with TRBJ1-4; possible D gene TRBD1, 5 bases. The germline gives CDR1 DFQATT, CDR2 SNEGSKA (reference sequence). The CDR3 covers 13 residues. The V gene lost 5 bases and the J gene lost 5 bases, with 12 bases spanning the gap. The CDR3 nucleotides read TGCAGTGCTGAGGGGAAAGCCAATGAAAAACTGTTTTTT. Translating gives CSAEGKANEKLFF.

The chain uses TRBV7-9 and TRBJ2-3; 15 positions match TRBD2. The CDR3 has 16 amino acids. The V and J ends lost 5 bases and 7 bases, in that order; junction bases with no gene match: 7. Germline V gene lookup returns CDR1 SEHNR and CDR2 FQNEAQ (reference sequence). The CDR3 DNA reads TGTGCCAGCAGCCATGGACTAGCGGGGGGGCTCCATACGCAGTATTTT. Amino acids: CASSHGLAGGLHTQYF. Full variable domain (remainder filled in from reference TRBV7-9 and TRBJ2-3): DTGVSQNPRHKITKRGQNVTFRCDPISEHNRLYWYRQTLGQGPEFLTYFQNEAQLEKSRLLSDRFSAERPKGSFSTLEIQRTEQGDSAMYLCASSHGLAGGLHTQYFGPGTRLTVL.

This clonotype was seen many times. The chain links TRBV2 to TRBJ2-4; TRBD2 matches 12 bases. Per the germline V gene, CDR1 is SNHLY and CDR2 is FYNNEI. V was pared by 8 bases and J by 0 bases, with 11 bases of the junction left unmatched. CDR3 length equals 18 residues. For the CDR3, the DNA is TGTGCCAGCGGACCACTAGCGGGAGGCCCTCTAGCCAAAAACATTCAGTACTTC. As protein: CASGPLAGGPLAKNIQYF.

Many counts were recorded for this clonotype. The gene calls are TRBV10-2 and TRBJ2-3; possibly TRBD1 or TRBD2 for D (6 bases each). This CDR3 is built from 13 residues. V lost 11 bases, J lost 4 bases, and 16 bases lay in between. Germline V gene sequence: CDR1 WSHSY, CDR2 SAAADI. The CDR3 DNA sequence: TGCGCCGGAAGGGGGGCAAAGGCAGATACGCAGTATTTT. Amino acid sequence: CAGRGAKADTQYF.

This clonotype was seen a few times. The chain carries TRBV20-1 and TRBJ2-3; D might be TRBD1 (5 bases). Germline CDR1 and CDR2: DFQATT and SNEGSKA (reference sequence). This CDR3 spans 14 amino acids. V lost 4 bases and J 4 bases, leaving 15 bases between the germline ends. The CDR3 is CSAIPSREPDTQYF. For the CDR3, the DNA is TGCAGTGCTATTCCCAGCAGGGAACCAGATACGCAGTATTTT.

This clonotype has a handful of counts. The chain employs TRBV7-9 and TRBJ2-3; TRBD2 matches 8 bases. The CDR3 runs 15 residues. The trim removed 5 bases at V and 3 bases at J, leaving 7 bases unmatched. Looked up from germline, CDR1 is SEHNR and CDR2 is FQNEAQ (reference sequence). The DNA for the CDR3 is TGTGCCAGCAGCCCCCAGCGGGGGAAGACAGATACGCAGTATTTT. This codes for CASSPQRGKTDTQYF.

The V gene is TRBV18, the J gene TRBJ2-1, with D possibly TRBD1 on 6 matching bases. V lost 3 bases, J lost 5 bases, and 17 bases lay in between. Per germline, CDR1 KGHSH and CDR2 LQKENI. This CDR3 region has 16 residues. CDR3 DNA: TGTGCCAGCTCACCGCGGACAGAGATAACGGACAATGAGCAGTTCTTC. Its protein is CASSPRTEITDNEQFF.